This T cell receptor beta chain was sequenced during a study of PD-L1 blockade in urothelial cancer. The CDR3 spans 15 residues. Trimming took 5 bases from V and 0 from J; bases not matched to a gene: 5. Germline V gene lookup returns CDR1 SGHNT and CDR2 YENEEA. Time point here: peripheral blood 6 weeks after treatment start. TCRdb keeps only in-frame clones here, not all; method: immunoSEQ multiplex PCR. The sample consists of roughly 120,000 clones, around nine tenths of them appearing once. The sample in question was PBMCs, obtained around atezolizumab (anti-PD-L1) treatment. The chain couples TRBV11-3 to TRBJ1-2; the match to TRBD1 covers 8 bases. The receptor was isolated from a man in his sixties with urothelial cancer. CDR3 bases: TGTGCCAGCAGCCCACGGACAGGGACTAACTATGGCTACACCTTC. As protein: CASSPRTGTNYGYTF.